Shown below are 22 T cell receptor beta chains from a single sample sequenced in a study of CD8+ T cells in alopecia areata. Investigators isolated RNA and reverse transcribed it into cDNA to act as the sequencing template. Measured with immunoSEQ multiplex PCR; TCRdb has only the in-frame clones, and not every one. The table shows 140,000 to 150,000 clones, with approximately 56% occurring only once. The sample consisted of CD8+ T cells sorted from blood. Source of these receptors: a human donor in good health.

This sequence joins TRBV5-6 and TRBJ2-7, with D tentatively TRBD2 (6 bases). V was trimmed by 4 bases and J by 7 bases, leaving 12 bases between them. The CDR3 sequence is 12 residues long. Germline CDR1 reads SGHDT; CDR2 reads YYEEEE. The DNA of the CDR3 is TGTGCCAGCAGCGGAGGGTCCCAAGAGCAGTACTTC. Protein product: CASSGGSQEQYF.

The chain combines TRBV28 with TRBJ2-7, with a tentative D call TRBD2 (5 bases). Germline V lookup: CDR1 MDHEN, CDR2 SYDVKM. V was clipped by 1 base and J by 4 bases, with 11 bases between them. The CDR3 is 14 residues long. CDR3 amino acids: CASSLSRDLYEQYF. As DNA, the CDR3 is TGTGCCAGCAGTTTATCCCGGGATTTGTACGAGCAGTACTTC.

This clone was seen only a few times. V gene TRBV5-6 combines with J gene TRBJ2-1, with TRBD1 matching 8 bases. CDR1 is SGHDT, CDR2 YYEEEE, per germline. This CDR3 is built from 14 residues. Germline trimming cut 0 bases from V and 4 bases from J; bases unmatched to any gene: 0. Written as DNA, the CDR3 is TGTGCCAGCAGCTTGGGGACAGGGTACAATGAGCAGTTCTTC. This translates into CASSLGTGYNEQFF.

J is TRBJ1-1 and V is TRBV5-1; D is uncertain. The ends were cut back, 0 bases at V and 8 bases at J, with 5 bases in the middle. Germline CDR1 reads SGHRS; CDR2 reads YFSETQ. The CDR3 covers 11 residues. The CDR3 protein is CASSLANEAFF. The CDR3, as DNA: TGCGCCAGCAGCTTGGCAAACGAAGCTTTCTTT.

The V call is TRBV29-1, the J call TRBJ1-1; no definite D call. The germline CDR1 and CDR2 sequences are SQVTM and ANQGSEA. This CDR3 is 11 amino acids long. Trimming took off 5 bases at V and 11 bases at J, with 15 bases between the two ends. Here the CDR3 reads CSVIGREGAFF. Here the CDR3 DNA reads TGCAGCGTTATCGGGAGGGAAGGGGCTTTCTTT.

Concerning this clone: Other nucleotide sequences from this sample produce the same CDR3. This rearrangement joins TRBV9 to TRBJ2-6; D unclear. Germline V gene data show CDR1 as SGDLS and CDR2 as YYNGEE. Trimming shortened V by 0 bases and J by 0 bases, and 4 bases separated the two germline ends. This CDR3 is built from 15 residues. CDR3 sequence: CASSVGGSGANVLTF. DNA for the CDR3: TGTGCCAGCAGCGTAGGGGGCTCTGGGGCCAACGTCCTGACTTTC. The full variable domain, in which reference TRBV9 and TRBJ2-6 provide the parts outside the CDR3, is DSGVTQTPKHLITATGQRVTLRCSPRSGDLSVYWYQQSLDQGLQFLIQYYNGEERAKGNILERFSAQQFPDLHSELNLSSLELGDSALYFCASSVGGSGANVLTFGAGSRLTVL.

In the case of this clone: Other DNA sequences within the sample encode an identical CDR3. The chain recombines TRBV9 with TRBJ1-5; unclear D gene. This CDR3 has 14 residues. CDR1 is SGDLS, CDR2 YYNGEE, per germline. V was shortened by 0 bases and J by 3 bases, with 7 bases between the two germline ends. The CDR3 DNA reads as TGTGCCAGCAGCGTAGATGGAAACAATCAGCCCCAGCATTTT. Protein product: CASSVDGNNQPQHF.

The chain combines TRBV9 with TRBJ2-1; no clear D gene. Trimming shortened V by 2 bases and J by 2 bases, and 8 bases separated the two germline ends. Germline V gives CDR1 SGDLS, CDR2 YYNGEE. The CDR3 is 14 amino acids. CDR3: CASSVAMAYNEQFF. In nucleotides, the CDR3 is TGTGCCAGCAGCGTGGCGATGGCCTACAATGAGCAGTTCTTC.

The chain uses TRBV7-2 and TRBJ2-1; 10 bases align to TRBD2. This CDR3 region has 16 residues. The ends lost 4 bases at V and 1 base at J; junction bases unmatched: 4. In germline, CDR1 is SGHTA, CDR2 FQGNSA. The CDR3 here is CASSYGLAVSYNEQFF. As DNA, the CDR3 is TGTGCCAGCAGCTATGGACTAGCGGTATCCTACAATGAGCAGTTCTTC.

This clone was counted between two and nine times. This sequence joins TRBV19 and TRBJ2-1; 7 nucleotides line up with TRBD1. The CDR3 loop spans 17 amino acids. Unmatched junction bases numbered 9, after V lost 1 base and J lost 3 bases. Germline assignment: CDR1 LNHDA and CDR2 SQIVND (reference sequence). The CDR3 coding sequence is TGTGCCAGTAGTATAGGAGCCGGGACAGTAATCTACAATGAGCAGTTCTTC. This sequence encodes CASSIGAGTVIYNEQFF.

The chain is built from TRBV10-3 and TRBJ1-2; D perhaps matches TRBD1 (5 bases). Germline assignment: CDR1 ENHRY and CDR2 SYGVKD. The germline V and J ends were trimmed by 2 bases and 5 bases, with 12 bases remaining between them. This CDR3 contains 14 residues. CDR3 amino acids: CAISEPGTEYGYTF. The CDR3 coding sequence is TGTGCCATCAGTGAGCCCGGGACGGAGTATGGCTACACCTTC.

This clone was seen only a few times. The chain is built from TRBV29-1 and TRBJ1-1, with D uncertain. Germline CDR1 is SQVTM and CDR2 is ANQGSEA. The CDR3 is made up of 11 amino acids. Trimming took 4 bases from V and 1 from J, leaving 4 bases between them. The CDR3 bases are TGCAGCGTTGCGTGGAACACTGAAGCTTTCTTT. This gives the protein CSVAWNTEAFF. The complete variable domain, with remaining parts taken from reference TRBV29-1 and TRBJ1-1, reads SAVISQKPSRDICQRGTSLTIQCQVDSQVTMMFWYRQQPGQSLTLIATANQGSEATYESGFVIDKFPISRPNLTFSTLTVSNMSPEDSSIYLCSVAWNTEAFFGQGTRLTVV.

The chain uses TRBV2 and TRBJ1-4, with D possibly matching TRBD1 (5 bases). V dropped 2 bases and J dropped 7 bases, with 11 bases sitting between them. Germline lookup yields CDR1 SNHLY and CDR2 FYNNEI. This CDR3 comprises 14 residues. The CDR3 is CASSEWGTGEKLFF. The DNA for the CDR3 is TGTGCCAGCAGTGAATGGGGGACCGGTGAAAAACTGTTTTTT.

The V gene is TRBV2, the J gene TRBJ1-2; D is ambiguous. The CDR3 has 13 amino acids. The ends were cut back, 3 bases at V and 5 bases at J, with 10 bases in the middle. Germline CDR1 is SNHLY and CDR2 is FYNNEI. For the CDR3, the DNA is TGTGCCAGCAGTGATCTTAAAGCGTATGGCTACACCTTC. Residues: CASSDLKAYGYTF. Full variable domain (missing parts from reference TRBV2 and TRBJ1-2): EPEVTQTPSHQVTQMGQEVILRCVPISNHLYFYWYRQILGQKVEFLVSFYNNEISEKSEIFDDQFSVERPDGSNFTLKIRSTKLEDSAMYFCASSDLKAYGYTFGSGTRLTVV.

This clone appeared a few times. The V gene is TRBV30, the J gene TRBJ1-5; D ambiguous. The V gene lost 0 bases and the J gene lost 2 bases, with 11 bases spanning the gap. CDR1 is GTSNPN and CDR2 is SVGIG in the germline V gene (reference sequence). CDR3 length: 15 amino acids. Here the CDR3 DNA reads TGTGCCTGGAGTGTATTAGGGTCTGGCAATCAGCCCCAGCATTTT. Protein: CAWSVLGSGNQPQHF. Full variable domain (remainder filled in from reference TRBV30 and TRBJ1-5): SQTIHQWPATLVQPVGSPLSLECTVEGTSNPNLYWYRQAAGRGLQLLFYSVGIGQISSEVPQNLSASRPQDRQFILSSKKLLLSDSGFYLCAWSVLGSGNQPQHFGDGTRLSIL.

CDR3 protein: CASSQDLAVKETQYF. In nucleotides, the CDR3 is TGTGCCAGCAGCCAAGATCTTGCGGTTAAAGAGACCCAGTACTTC. This rearrangement joins TRBV4-2 to TRBJ2-5, with no clear D. The V gene lost 0 bases and the J gene lost 3 bases, with 11 bases spanning the gap. The CDR3 has 15 residues. Germline V gene data show CDR1 as LGHNA and CDR2 as YNFKEQ.

J is TRBJ1-2 and V is TRBV9, with a weak D call TRBD1 (6 bases). The CDR3 consists of 13 residues. Between the trimmed V and J ends, which lost 9 bases and 4 bases, there was a span of 16 bases. Germline V gene sequence: CDR1 SGDLS, CDR2 YYNGEE. CDR3 in DNA: TGTGCCACTACCCCCGGGACACTCTATGGCTACACCTTC. Its translation is CATTPGTLYGYTF. Complete variable domain (other parts from reference TRBV9 and TRBJ1-2): DSGVTQTPKHLITATGQRVTLRCSPRSGDLSVYWYQQSLDQGLQFLIQYYNGEERAKGNILERFSAQQFPDLHSELNLSSLELGDSALYFCATTPGTLYGYTFGSGTRLTVV.

This clone was picked up a small number of times. The chain links TRBV29-1 to TRBJ2-1, with a possible D match to TRBD2 (6 bases). This CDR3 spans 13 amino acids. CDR1 and CDR2 from the germline V gene are SQVTM and ANQGSEA. V shed 4 bases and J shed 9 bases, with 16 bases lying between them. In DNA, the CDR3 is TGCAGCGTTGCGAGGGTCGGAGGGATTGAGCAGTTCTTC. This translates into CSVARVGGIEQFF.

The CDR3 coding sequence is TGTGCCAGCAGTTACCTGGGACGGACCTACGAGCAGTACTTC. The encoded protein is CASSYLGRTYEQYF. This chain uses TRBV27 with TRBJ2-7; D may correspond to TRBD1 or TRBD2 (5 bases each). The ends were cut back, 4 bases at V and 2 bases at J, with 12 bases in the middle. The CDR3 length is 14 residues. Germline CDR1 is MNHEY and CDR2 is SMNVEV (reference sequence).

The CDR3 DNA sequence: TGCAGCGTTGAAGAAAGAACAGGGGGTTTCTCTGGGGCCAACGTCCTGACTTTC. It yields the protein CSVEERTGGFSGANVLTF. The chain is built from TRBV29-1 and TRBJ2-6, with 8 bases lining up with TRBD1. CDR1 and CDR2 from the germline V gene are SQVTM and ANQGSEA. Unmatched junction bases numbered 7, after V lost 0 bases and J lost 0 bases. There are 18 residues in the CDR3.

This chain links TRBV29-1 with TRBJ1-1, with 12 bases matching TRBD1. CDR3 length: 14 residues. The ends lost 6 bases at V and 4 bases at J; junction bases unmatched: 6. In germline, CDR1 is SQVTM, CDR2 ANQGSEA. CDR3: CSVAGTGGGTEAFF. Written as DNA, the CDR3 is TGCAGCGTCGCCGGGACAGGGGGCGGCACTGAAGCTTTCTTT.

The CDR3 DNA reads as TGCAGCGTTGGTCCTAGCGGACTTTACGAGCAGTACTTC. Its protein is CSVGPSGLYEQYF. This sequence joins TRBV29-1 and TRBJ2-7; 7 bases match TRBD2. The V gene's germline CDR1 is SQVTM and CDR2 ANQGSEA. V shed 4 bases and J 4 bases; nucleotides not matched to a gene: 7. The CDR3 consists of 13 residues.